This T cell receptor (beta chain) was documented in a study of T cell responses to AZD1222 COVID-19 vaccine. Study-wide points: Repertoires were collected only later (after the peak T cell response had occurred). Among vaccine-associated CD4 TCRs, coverage spanned spike, with dominance at 160-218 and 743-854.

Here immunoSEQ multiplex PCR was the method, and the copy in TCRdb shows in-frame clones only, minus some. This table holds over 150,000 clones, 86% found once. A note on this clone: Its antigen is unidentified.

This receptor was identified in an adult in good health. The sequencing here drew on peripheral blood, taken on day 0 of MenACWY control vaccination.

The CDR3 nucleotides are TGTGCCAGCGAGAAGGGCCGGAGCACAGATACGCAGTATTTT. It encodes CASEKGRSTDTQYF. This sequence joins TRBV7-9 and TRBJ2-3; D gene ambiguous. V gave up 8 bases and J gave up 0 bases, with 12 bases separating them. The CDR3 is 14 residues long. Germline V gene data show CDR1 as SEHNR and CDR2 as FQNEAQ (reference sequence).